The rows below give T cell receptor beta chains drawn from one sample of a study of CD8 T cells in ankylosing spondylitis. TCRdb analysed the 5' RACE reads with MiXCR anew, one entry per CDR3 protein. The sample lists about 540,000 distinct CDR3 sequences; approximately 12% were seen once. The sample taken for sequencing was blood, either unsorted or a sorted T cell fraction (not recorded which). These TCRs come from a male donor with ankylosing spondylitis. Each CDR3 is given with its conserved first and last residue. The D gene is left open where the match is weak. Clone size appears in some rows only: once, few, many, or a class for an expanded clone.

D: -
size: -
J: TRBJ2-3
V: TRBV20-1
CDR3: CSASGVANTQYF
DNA: TGCAGTGCTTCAGGGGTTGCAAATACGCAGTATTTT

D: -
size: -
J: TRBJ2-7
V: TRBV24-1
CDR3: CATSDSRLGSYEQYF
DNA: TGTGCCACCAGTGATTCCCGACTGGGCTCCTACGAGCAGTACTTC

D: TRBD1
size: few
J: TRBJ2-7
V: TRBV15
CDR3: CATSRELTGQRGEQYF
DNA: TGTGCCACCAGCAGAGAATTGACGGGACAGAGGGGCGAGCAGTACTTC

D: -
size: few
J: TRBJ1-1
V: TRBV27
CDR3: CASSLFGGGSTEAFF
DNA: TGTGCCAGCAGTTTATTTGGGGGGGGGAGCACTGAAGCTTTCTTT

D: TRBD1
size: many
J: TRBJ1-2
V: TRBV12-3/TRBV12-4
CDR3: CASSAQGAVGYTF
DNA: TGTGCCAGCAGTGCACAGGGGGCCGTTGGCTACACCTTC

D: TRBD1
size: many
J: TRBJ1-5
V: TRBV20-1
CDR3: CSARDETGGQPQHF
DNA: TGCAGTGCTAGAGATGAGACAGGGGGTCAGCCCCAGCATTTT

D: -
size: -
J: TRBJ1-1
V: TRBV11-3
CDR3: CASSLLIMNTEAFF
DNA: TGTGCCAGCAGCTTATTAATCATGAACACTGAAGCTTTCTTT

D: -
size: many
J: TRBJ2-1
V: TRBV3-1
CDR3: CASSQSDEQFF
DNA: TGTGCCAGCAGCCAGTCGGATGAGCAGTTCTTC

D: -
size: few
J: TRBJ2-6
V: TRBV18
CDR3: CASSQSTASGANVLTF
DNA: TGTGCCAGCTCCCAGTCGACAGCCTCTGGGGCCAACGTCCTGACTTTC

D: -
size: -
J: TRBJ1-1
V: TRBV14
CDR3: CASSQALREAFF
DNA: TGTGCCAGCAGCCAAGCTCTCCGGGAAGCTTTCTTT

D: TRBD1
size: few
J: TRBJ2-7
V: TRBV4-2
CDR3: CASSTGTGSDEQYF
DNA: TGTGCCAGCAGCACCGGGACAGGGTCAGACGAGCAGTACTTC

D: -
size: few
J: TRBJ1-5
V: TRBV24-1
CDR3: CATASAGEGQPQHF
DNA: TGTGCCACCGCCTCCGCAGGGGAAGGTCAGCCCCAGCATTTT

D: -
size: few
J: TRBJ2-6
V: TRBV4-2
CDR3: CASSPAQSGANVLTF
DNA: TGTGCCAGCAGCCCCGCCCAGTCTGGGGCCAACGTCCTGACTTTC

D: -
size: many
J: TRBJ1-1
V: TRBV11-2
CDR3: CASSLRGPEAFF
DNA: TGTGCCAGCAGCTTAAGGGGACCTGAAGCTTTCTTT

D: TRBD2
size: many
J: TRBJ2-5
V: TRBV24-1
CDR3: CATSDGSLAGGVGTQYF
DNA: TGTGCCACCAGTGATGGGTCACTAGCGGGGGGCGTTGGGACCCAGTACTTC

D: -
size: few
J: TRBJ2-3
V: TRBV7-6
CDR3: CASSLALGAADTQYF
DNA: TGTGCCAGCAGCTTAGCCCTGGGGGCAGCAGATACGCAGTATTTT

D: TRBD1
size: -
J: TRBJ2-3
V: TRBV4-1
CDR3: CASSQRQGADTQYF
DNA: TGCGCCAGCAGCCAACGACAGGGCGCAGATACGCAGTATTTT